The 11 T cell receptor beta chains below come from one sample, sequenced in a study of CD8 T cells in ankylosing spondylitis. Findings and caveats of the study: A motif in TCR beta, a set of eight highly homologous variants, appeared characteristic of ankylosing spondylitis blood.

From the 5' RACE reads, TCRdb called clonotypes with MiXCR, one entry per CDR3 protein. The sample contains roughly 700,000 distinct CDR3 sequences, 15% to 20% of which appear only once. What these receptors recognize is not known. Sequencing input: blood, either unsorted or a sorted T cell fraction (not recorded which). The receptor set was obtained from a male donor with ankylosing spondylitis.

This clonotype was observed a handful of times. The chain joins TRBV5-1 to TRBJ1-1; 7 bases match TRBD1. This CDR3 has 12 amino acids. In germline, CDR1 is SGHRS, CDR2 YFSETQ. V shed 7 bases and J 3 bases; nucleotides not matched to a gene: 3. In DNA, the CDR3 is TGCGCCAGCCTACAGGGGCACACTGAAGCTTTCTTT. Translation: CASLQGHTEAFF. Together with reference TRBV5-1 and TRBJ1-1, the CDR3 gives the full variable domain: KAGVTQTPRYLIKTRGQQVTLSCSPISGHRSVSWYQQTPGQGLQFLFEYFSETQRNKGNFPGRFSGRQFSNSRSEMNVSTLELGDSALYLCASLQGHTEAFFGQGTRLTVV.

The CDR3 DNA is TGTGCCAGCAGTTTGCTCAGGGGTGACATTCAGTACTTC. This gives the protein CASSLLRGDIQYF. The rearrangement links TRBV6-5 to TRBJ2-4, with a possible D match to TRBD1 (6 bases). The germline CDR1 and CDR2 sequences are MNHEY and SVGAGI. CDR3 size: 13 residues. Between the trimmed V and J ends, which lost 4 bases and 8 bases, there was a span of 12 bases.

This sequence joins TRBV11-2 and TRBJ1-3; maybe TRBD1 (6 bases). The ends were cut back, 2 bases at V and 10 bases at J, with 6 bases in the middle. Germline V gives CDR1 SGHAT, CDR2 FQNNGV. The CDR3 contains 11 residues. The CDR3 loop is CASSLQGTIYF. CDR3 nucleotides: TGTGCCAGCAGCTTACAGGGGACCATATATTTT.

This clonotype was counted many times. CDR3 region: CAISGDRDGRNTEAFF. CDR3 coding DNA: TGTGCCATCAGCGGGGACAGGGACGGTCGGAACACTGAAGCTTTCTTT. The chain employs TRBV10-3 and TRBJ1-1; 9 nucleotides align to TRBD1. Per germline, CDR1 ENHRY and CDR2 SYGVKD. The CDR3 contains 16 residues. Trimming at V came to 6 bases and at J to 1 base, leaving 9 bases not matched to a gene.

V and J are TRBV24-1 and TRBJ2-1, with 7 bases aligning to TRBD2. Germline V gives CDR1 KGHDR, CDR2 SFDVKD. The V and J ends lost 1 base and 5 bases, in that order; junction bases with no gene match: 7. The CDR3 has 16 amino acids. The CDR3 coding sequence is TGTGCCACCAGTGATTTAACAGCGGGATTTGACAATGAGCAGTTCTTC. Its translation is CATSDLTAGFDNEQFF.

The V gene is TRBV7-2, the J gene TRBJ2-7; 13 positions agree with TRBD2. With 5 bases clipped from V and 7 bases from J, the junction kept 11 bases outside the gene matches. The CDR3 spans 16 residues. From germline, CDR1 is SGHTA and CDR2 FQGNSA. CDR3 residues: CASSPGLAGRSGEQYF. For the CDR3, the DNA is TGTGCCAGCAGCCCGGGACTAGCGGGAAGGTCGGGTGAGCAGTACTTC.

The chain uses TRBV20-1 and TRBJ2-1; D is unclear. The germline V gene encodes CDR1 DFQATT and CDR2 SNEGSKA (reference sequence). V dropped 6 bases and J dropped 9 bases, with 15 bases sitting between them. CDR3 length: 12 amino acids. The CDR3 DNA sequence: TGCAGTGCCCCACGTCCAGCTGGTGAGCAGTTCTTC. It yields the protein CSAPRPAGEQFF.

This chain connects TRBV7-2 to TRBJ2-6; the D is unclear. V was cut by 3 bases and J by 0 bases, with 6 bases left in between. The CDR3 loop spans 15 amino acids. Germline V gene lookup returns CDR1 SGHTA and CDR2 FQGNSA. This chain's CDR3 is CASSFMNSGANVLTF. CDR3 nucleotides: TGTGCCAGCAGCTTTATGAACTCTGGGGCCAACGTCCTGACTTTC.

The chain employs TRBV20-1 and TRBJ2-5, with D perhaps matching TRBD2 (5 bases). V lost 3 bases and J lost 2, with 10 bases in between. The CDR3 sequence is 13 residues long. Germline V gives CDR1 DFQATT, CDR2 SNEGSKA (reference sequence). CDR3 sequence reads: CSARLPGQETQYF. The CDR3 region has the DNA TGCAGTGCTAGGCTGCCGGGGCAAGAGACCCAGTACTTC.

The V gene is TRBV5-1, the J gene TRBJ2-7, with 8 bases matching TRBD1. V trimming: 4 bases; J trimming: 0 bases; junction bases outside the gene matches: 9. The CDR3 is 16 residues long. The germline gives CDR1 SGHRS, CDR2 YFSETQ. The CDR3 is CASSVEGQVSSYEQYF. CDR3 bases: TGCGCCAGCAGCGTTGAGGGACAGGTGAGCTCCTACGAGCAGTACTTC.

The chain joins TRBV19 to TRBJ2-7; 7 bases line up with TRBD2. CDR3 size: 14 residues. The V segment lost 8 bases and the J segment 3 bases; nucleotides outside the gene matches: 10. Germline CDR1 reads LNHDA; CDR2 reads SQIVND (reference sequence). The CDR3 DNA is TGTGCCAGTCGCCCGGGGGGTGCTGGCTACGAGCAGTACTTC. Translated, it gives CASRPGGAGYEQYF.